These 20 T cell receptor beta chains were all obtained from the same sample, sequenced in a study of post-analysis software for immune sequencing data. Study-wide points: Patients carried a handful of TRBV segments more frequently than controls did, and TRBV5-6, TRBV5-1 and TRBV20-1 were among them.

Antigens for these TCRs are unknown. The library was made from cDNA and included unique molecular identifiers. TCRdb independently ran MiXCR on the PCR reads; one entry per CDR3 protein. There are fewer than 850,000 distinct CDR3 sequences in the sample; approximately 44% occur only once, and roughly 4.5% lies in the top ten. The sample consisted of blood. These receptors were obtained from a girl under 18 with multiple sclerosis.

The V call is TRBV6-5, the J call TRBJ2-1; D may match TRBD1 or TRBD2 (6 bases each). The CDR3 is made up of 15 amino acids. Germline-derived CDR1 and CDR2 are MNHEY and SVGAGI. V lost 5 bases, J lost 5 bases, and 16 bases lay in between. In DNA form, the CDR3 reads TGTGCCAGCAGTCCCGGTGGGGGCGGGAACAATGAGCAGTTCTTC. This sequence encodes CASSPGGGGNNEQFF.

This clonotype was seen only a few times. This rearrangement joins TRBV15 to TRBJ2-1; TRBD1 is a possible D gene (6 bases). CDR3 size: 17 residues. V lost 0 bases, J lost 6 bases, and 18 bases lay in between. CDR1 is LNHNV and CDR2 is YYDKDF in the germline V gene (reference sequence). The CDR3 loop reads CATSRDPPGASLNEQFF. The CDR3 region has the DNA TGTGCCACCAGCAGAGATCCCCCAGGGGCCAGCCTCAATGAGCAGTTCTTC.

The chain carries TRBV7-2 and TRBJ2-5, with TRBD1 identical over 7 bases. V lost 5 bases and J lost 5; bases outside the gene matches: 11. CDR3 size: 15 residues. Germline V CDR1 and CDR2: SGHTA, FQGNSA. The CDR3 sequence: CASSPRDSRTETQYF. The CDR3 DNA follows: TGTGCCAGCAGCCCTCGGGACAGCCGGACCGAGACCCAGTACTTC.

This clonotype was observed once. The chain combines TRBV7-9 with TRBJ1-2; D might be TRBD1 (5 bases). V was trimmed by 7 bases and J by 0 bases, leaving 18 bases between them. Germline V gene lookup returns CDR1 SEHNR and CDR2 FQNEAQ (reference sequence). The CDR3 runs 16 residues. CDR3 nucleotide sequence: TGTGCCAGCATCCCCCCCGGGGCGGAGACTAACTATGGCTACACCTTC. This gives the protein CASIPPGAETNYGYTF.

Many counts were recorded for this clonotype. The chain links TRBV28 to TRBJ2-5; tentatively, D is TRBD1 or TRBD2 (5 bases each). The CDR3 is 13 amino acids. V was clipped by 4 bases and J by 7 bases, with 13 bases between them. Germline assignment: CDR1 MDHEN and CDR2 SYDVKM. CDR3 sequence reads: CASSSGRIGTQYF. CDR3 sequence (DNA): TGTGCCAGCAGTTCGGGGCGTATCGGGACCCAGTACTTC. Full variable domain (remainder filled in from reference TRBV28 and TRBJ2-5): DVKVTQSSRYLVKRTGEKVFLECVQDMDHENMFWYRQDPGLGLRLIYFSYDVKMKEKGDIPEGYSVSREKKERFSLILESASTNQTSMYLCASSSGRIGTQYFGPGTRLLVL.

Notes on this clonotype: This may be a read error: a much more frequent sequence differs by one nucleotide. V is TRBV12-3 or TRBV12-4 and J is TRBJ2-7, with a possible D match to TRBD2 (6 bases). V lost 7 bases to trimming and J lost 7 bases, with 20 bases between them. The CDR3 runs 14 residues. The DNA for the CDR3 is TGTGCCAGCAACTTGGGGACTTCGATCAATGAGCAGTACTTC. Translation: CASNLGTSINEQYF.

The chain joins TRBV25-1 to TRBJ2-3; D is possibly TRBD1 (5 bases). Deletions cut 5 bases from V and 14 bases from J, with 20 bases between. This CDR3 comprises 13 residues. The germline V gene encodes CDR1 MGHDK and CDR2 SYGVNS. CDR3 loop: CASSRQFNEKLYF. As DNA, the CDR3 is TGTGCCAGCAGTAGACAGTTTAATGAAAAACTGTATTTT.

This chain connects TRBV12-3 or TRBV12-4 to TRBJ1-2; D may be TRBD1 (6 bases). The CDR3 is made up of 13 amino acids. V lost 5 bases and J 8 bases, leaving 15 bases between the germline ends. This chain's CDR3 is CASSHAGALGYTF. CDR3 nucleotide sequence: TGTGCCAGCAGTCACGCGGGGGCGTTAGGCTACACCTTC.

This clonotype has just one count. The J gene is TRBJ2-5, the V gene TRBV7-8, with TRBD2 matching over 9 bases. CDR1 is SGHVS and CDR2 is FQNEAQ in the germline V gene. CDR3 length: 14 amino acids. The ends lost 6 bases at V and 11 bases at J; junction bases unmatched: 13. The CDR3 protein is CASRLREGWNEQYF. The CDR3 nucleotides read TGTGCCAGCAGGTTGCGGGAGGGCTGGAATGAGCAGTACTTC.

The chain uses TRBV10-3 and TRBJ2-3; 8 nucleotides align to TRBD2. CDR1 is ENHRY, CDR2 SYGVKD, per germline. The CDR3 has 13 amino acids. J lost 1 base, V lost 11 bases, and 5 bases had no gene match. CDR3 protein: CASKAGGTDTQYF. The CDR3 region has the DNA TGTGCCTCGAAAGCGGGGGGCACAGATACGCAGTATTTT.

The chain is built from TRBV2 and TRBJ2-7; the match to TRBD2 covers 15 bases. CDR1 is SNHLY, CDR2 FYNNEI, per germline. With V trimmed by 8 bases and J by 7 bases, 15 bases remained unmatched. The CDR3 covers 17 residues. The CDR3 region has the DNA TGTGCCAGCTTCGGTTCTCCCGGGACTAGCGGGAGGAATGAGCAGTACTTC. The encoded protein is CASFGSPGTSGRNEQYF.

This chain links TRBV24-1 with TRBJ2-1; 10 bases agree with TRBD1. This CDR3 contains 18 residues. Losses at the gene ends were 1 base for V and 7 bases for J; bases not matched to a gene: 12. Germline loops: CDR1 KGHDR, CDR2 SFDVKD. The CDR3 is CATSDFPTGTGVKNEQFF. For the CDR3, the DNA is TGTGCCACCAGTGATTTCCCAACCGGGACAGGGGTCAAAAATGAGCAGTTCTTC.

The rearrangement uses TRBV6-6 and TRBJ1-1; weak D call: TRBD1 (6 bases). The CDR3 contains 15 residues. V was cut by 5 bases and J by 4 bases, with 17 bases left in between. CDR1 and CDR2 (germline): MNHNY, SVGAGI (reference sequence). The CDR3 protein is CASSVLGQNPTEAFF. The DNA for the CDR3 is TGTGCCAGCAGTGTACTCGGACAGAATCCCACTGAAGCTTTCTTT.

Only one count was recorded for this clonotype. The conserved final phenylalanine or tryptophan is absent from the CDR3, which likely points to a read error. This chain uses TRBV27 with TRBJ1-2; D not resolved. Germline V gives CDR1 MNHEY, CDR2 SMNVEV (reference sequence). V shed 4 bases and J shed 6 bases, with 12 bases lying between them. The CDR3 totals 13 residues. CDR3 region: CASSSAGVHGYTI. For the CDR3, the DNA is TGTGCCAGCAGTTCGGCAGGCGTTCATGGCTACACCATC.

This clonotype has a handful of counts. The chain uses TRBV12-3 or TRBV12-4 and TRBJ1-4; D ambiguous. This CDR3 comprises 14 residues. The V and J ends lost 6 bases and 10 bases respectively, with 18 bases between them. The CDR3: CASSPDGGFGKLFF. As DNA, the CDR3 is TGTGCCAGCAGCCCGGACGGAGGTTTTGGAAAACTGTTTTTT.

The V and J genes are TRBV4-1 and TRBJ2-1; TRBD2 aligns across 7 bases. The CDR3 is 16 residues long. The germline V gene has CDR1 MGHRA and CDR2 YSYEKL. The junction had 7 bases not matched to a gene; V was cut back by 0 bases and J by 5 bases. CDR3 DNA: TGCGCCAGCAGCCAAGATCCGGGGACTACCCACAATGAGCAGTTCTTC. Amino acid sequence: CASSQDPGTTHNEQFF.

The chain uses TRBV5-1 and TRBJ2-7; D is ambiguous. The CDR3 length is 15 residues. Trimming stripped 7 bases from V and 4 bases from J, with 21 bases between. CDR1 is SGHRS, CDR2 YFSETQ, per germline. CDR3 amino acids: CASPSRARHGYEQYF. The CDR3 nucleotides are TGCGCCAGCCCGTCCCGGGCCCGACACGGGTACGAGCAGTACTTC.

The CDR3 loop is CASSAGHPRQNEQFF. As DNA, the CDR3 is TGTGCCAGCAGTGCGGGACACCCCAGGCAAAATGAGCAGTTCTTC. This chain connects TRBV6-2 or TRBV6-3 to TRBJ2-1; D tentatively fits TRBD1 or TRBD2 (6 bases each). Deletions cut 5 bases from V and 7 bases from J, with 18 bases between. CDR3 length: 15 residues. Germline V gives CDR1 MNHEY, CDR2 SVGEGT.

The chain carries TRBV27 and TRBJ1-1; no definite D call. V was trimmed by 6 bases and J by 7 bases, leaving 15 bases between them. Germline-derived CDR1 and CDR2 are MNHEY and SMNVEV (reference sequence). The CDR3 consists of 13 residues. CDR3: CASSDLFLGEAFF. The CDR3, as DNA: TGTGCCAGCAGCGACCTCTTCCTAGGTGAAGCTTTCTTT.

The genes are TRBV6-5 and TRBJ1-2; D may be TRBD1 (6 bases). The ends were cut back, 5 bases at V and 5 bases at J, with 15 bases in the middle. The CDR3 length is 14 residues. Germline CDR1 reads MNHEY; CDR2 reads SVGAGI. The CDR3 reads CASSPDGGPYGYTF. In nucleotides, the CDR3 is TGTGCCAGCAGTCCCGATGGGGGGCCTTATGGCTACACCTTC.